This TCR beta chain is drawn from a study of control samples from healthy donors and cancer patients. The data were produced by immunoSEQ multiplex PCR, yet TCRdb's version contains in-frame clones alone and is incomplete. The table includes 190,000 or so clones, 90% to 95% detected once. CDR1 and CDR2 (germline): PRHDT, FYEKMQ (reference sequence). V lost 1 base to trimming and J lost 3 bases; unmatched junction nucleotides: 3. The CDR3 length is 15 residues. The chain recombines TRBV13 with TRBJ1-1; 9 bases are a match to TRBD1. This receptor was taken from a man between 18 and 29 years old in good health. The sample comprised blood. The CDR3 here is CASSLVGQGYTEAFF. CDR3 DNA: TGTGCCAGCAGCTTAGTTGGACAGGGGTACACTGAAGCTTTCTTT.